This T cell receptor beta chain was recovered during a study of blood T cells in healthy people across ages. In the study overall: Template switching picked up about one barcoded beta molecule for each two T cells.

The CDR3 length is 15 residues. The junction had 18 bases not matched to a gene; V was cut back by 6 bases and J by 13 bases. Germline V CDR1 and CDR2: MNHEY, SVGAGI. PCR was performed a second time for roughly 6 to 12 cycles using a sample-barcoded 5' primer and a J-beta primer mix. A single record per CDR3 protein comes from TCRdb applying MiXCR to the 5' RACE reads. The table includes 1.5 million to 2 million distinct CDR3 sequences, less than 50% detected once. The chain is built from TRBV6-5 and TRBJ2-4, with 7 positions matching TRBD1. The sequence was obtained from a woman aged 40 to 55 in good health. Sequencing used blood. CDR3 sequence (DNA): TGTGCCAGCAGAAAACCGGGACAGACATTGGGAGAGCAGTACTTC. Its translation is CASRKPGQTLGEQYF.